The 4 T cell receptor beta chains below come from one sample, sequenced in a study of T cells after yellow fever vaccination (dated by TCRdb to about 2019). The intended sense of this specimen's treatment or condition label: live attenuated yellow fever vaccine strain. Receptors were amplified or captured by 5' RACE. Sequencer: Illumina HiSeq 2500. The public reads were reprocessed in TCRdb via fastp at Q25 and MiXCR, keeping in-frame beta chains. Every CDR3 protein is listed once, alongside the most common genes and DNA of its rows. Across this sample there are just under 600,000 distinct CDR3 sequences, with 13% seen only once. The ten largest clonotypes hold over 12% of the sample. Sequencing used PBMCs, obtained on the day of the yellow fever booster vaccination. These receptors were taken from a man aged 25-45 years who received the YFV17D yellow fever vaccine.

The V call is TRBV15, the J call TRBJ2-2; the D gene is possibly TRBD2 (5 bases). Trimming stripped 1 base from V and 6 bases from J, with 9 bases between. CDR3 length equals 14 residues. The germline V gene encodes CDR1 LNHNV and CDR2 YYDKDF (reference sequence). CDR3 residues: CATSRVGGPGELFF. Written as DNA, the CDR3 is TGTGCCACCAGCAGAGTCGGCGGGCCCGGGGAGCTGTTTTTT.

This sequence joins TRBV7-9 and TRBJ1-2, with a weak D call TRBD1 (5 bases). The V end lost 1 base, the J end lost 9 bases, and 9 bases lay between the germline ends. The CDR3 loop spans 12 amino acids. Germline CDR1 reads SEHNR; CDR2 reads FQNEAQ (reference sequence). The DNA of the CDR3 is TGTGCCAGCAGCTTAGGTTCAGGGAGCTACACCTTC. It yields the protein CASSLGSGSYTF. Full variable domain (missing parts from reference TRBV7-9 and TRBJ1-2): DTGVSQNPRHKITKRGQNVTFRCDPISEHNRLYWYRQTLGQGPEFLTYFQNEAQLEKSRLLSDRFSAERPKGSFSTLEIQRTEQGDSAMYLCASSLGSGSYTFGSGTRLTVV.

The chain has TRBV5-1 and TRBJ2-4; 7 positions match TRBD1. The CDR3 totals 14 residues. Germline V gene sequence: CDR1 SGHRS, CDR2 YFSETQ. V was clipped by 4 bases and J by 4 bases; unmatched bases: 5. CDR3 in DNA: TGCGCCAGCAGCATCGGGACAGTAAAAAACATTCAGTACTTC. Protein: CASSIGTVKNIQYF. Together with reference TRBV5-1 and TRBJ2-4, the CDR3 gives the full variable domain: KAGVTQTPRYLIKTRGQQVTLSCSPISGHRSVSWYQQTPGQGLQFLFEYFSETQRNKGNFPGRFSGRQFSNSRSEMNVSTLELGDSALYLCASSIGTVKNIQYFGAGTRLSVL.

This clonotype was found a few times. The rearrangement links TRBV19 to TRBJ1-5; D may be TRBD1 (5 bases). V lost 8 bases, J lost 1 base, and 18 bases lay in between. This CDR3 spans 16 amino acids. CDR1 and CDR2 from the germline V gene are LNHDA and SQIVND (reference sequence). For the CDR3, the DNA is TGTGCCAGTCACGCTGCGGGGACGGGAAGCAATCAGCCCCAGCATTTT. It specifies CASHAAGTGSNQPQHF. Filled out from reference TRBV19 and TRBJ1-5, the complete variable domain reads DGGITQSPKYLFRKEGQNVTLSCEQNLNHDAMYWYRQDPGQGLRLIYYSQIVNDFQKGDIAEGYSVSREKKESFPLTVTSAQKNPTAFYLCASHAAGTGSNQPQHFGDGTRLSIL.